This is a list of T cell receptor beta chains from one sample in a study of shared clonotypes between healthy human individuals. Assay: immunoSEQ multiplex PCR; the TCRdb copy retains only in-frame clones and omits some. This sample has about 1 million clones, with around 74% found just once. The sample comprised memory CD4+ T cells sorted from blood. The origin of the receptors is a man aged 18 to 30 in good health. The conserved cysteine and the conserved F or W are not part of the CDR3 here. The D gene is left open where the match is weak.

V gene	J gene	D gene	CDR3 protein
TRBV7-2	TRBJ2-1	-	ASSIQGLGYNEQF
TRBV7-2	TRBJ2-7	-	ASSLERGDEQY
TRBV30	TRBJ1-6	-	AWRGGTLYNSPLH
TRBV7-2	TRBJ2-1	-	ASSHFGDQDNEQF
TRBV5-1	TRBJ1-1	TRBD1	ASSLGTGQGAGNTEAF
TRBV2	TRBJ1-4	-	ASSVALNTTNEKLF
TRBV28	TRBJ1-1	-	ASRAGTEAF
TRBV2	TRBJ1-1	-	ASREQVVGTEAF
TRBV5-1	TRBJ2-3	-	ASSSGTGSTDTQY
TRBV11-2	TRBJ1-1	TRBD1	ASSLGYRTGQTEAF
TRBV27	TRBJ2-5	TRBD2	ASKFTGGRETQY
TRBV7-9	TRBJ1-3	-	ASSLGGLITGGNTIY
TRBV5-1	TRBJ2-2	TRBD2	ASSPGTSRIGELF
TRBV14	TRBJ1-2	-	ASSQEGGPTSNYGYT
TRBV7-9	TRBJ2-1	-	ASSLGPPGREEQF
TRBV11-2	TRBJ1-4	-	ASSFDTQGGKLF
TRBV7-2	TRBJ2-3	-	ASSLALVPDTQY
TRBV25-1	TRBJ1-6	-	ASSEYARPLH
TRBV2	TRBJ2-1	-	ASRDSGLGYNEQF
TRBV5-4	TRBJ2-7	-	ASSTKGTRAGQY
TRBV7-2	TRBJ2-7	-	ASSNREKQY
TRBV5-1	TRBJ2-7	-	ASSLSTDYYEQY
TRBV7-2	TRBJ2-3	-	ASTPPSGFDTQY
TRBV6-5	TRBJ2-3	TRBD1	ASSYGTGLSPDTQY
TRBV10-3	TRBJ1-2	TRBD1	AISGDRGLYGYT
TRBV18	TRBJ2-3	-	ASSPRVDTQY
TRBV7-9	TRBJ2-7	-	ASEAASYEQY
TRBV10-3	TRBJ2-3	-	AINEGDTDTQY
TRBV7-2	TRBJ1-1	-	ASSLVEMNTEAF
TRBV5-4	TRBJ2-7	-	ASSLASPPYEQY
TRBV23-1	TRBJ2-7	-	ASSSGVPLYEQY
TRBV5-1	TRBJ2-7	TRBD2	ASSLSGRATYEQY
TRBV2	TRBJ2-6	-	ASSVSGARANVLT
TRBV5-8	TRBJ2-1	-	ASSFEAAEQF
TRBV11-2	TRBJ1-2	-	ASSLYENYGYT
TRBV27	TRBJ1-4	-	ASSLSPAGEKLF
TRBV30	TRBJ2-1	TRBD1	AWSPGQGMNEQF
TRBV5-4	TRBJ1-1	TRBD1	ASSRDSRYTEAF
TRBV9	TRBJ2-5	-	ASSSGRTQY
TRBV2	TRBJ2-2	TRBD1	ASRGQGASTGELF
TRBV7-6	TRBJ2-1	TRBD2	ASSQLAGNSYNEQF
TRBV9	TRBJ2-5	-	ASSQTQRSETQY
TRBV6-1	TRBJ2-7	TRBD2	ASSTAGLAGGVKY
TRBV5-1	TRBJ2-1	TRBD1	ASRDGTATPGNEQF
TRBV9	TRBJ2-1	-	ASSVGPLSTYNEQF
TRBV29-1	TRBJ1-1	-	SVDYGTEAF
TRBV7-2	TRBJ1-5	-	ASSLENQPQH
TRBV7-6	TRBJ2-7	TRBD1	ASSLGTGYEQY
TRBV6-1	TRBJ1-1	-	ASILDSGGTEAF
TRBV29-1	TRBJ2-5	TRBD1	SVIRTGYQETQY
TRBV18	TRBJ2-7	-	ASSPLTADEQY
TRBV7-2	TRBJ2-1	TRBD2	ASSLGLAVDEQF
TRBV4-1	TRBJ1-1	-	ASSQETARNTEAF
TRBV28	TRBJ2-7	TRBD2	ASNLMTSGGGLMY
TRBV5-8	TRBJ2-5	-	ASLAGRKGPKSETQY